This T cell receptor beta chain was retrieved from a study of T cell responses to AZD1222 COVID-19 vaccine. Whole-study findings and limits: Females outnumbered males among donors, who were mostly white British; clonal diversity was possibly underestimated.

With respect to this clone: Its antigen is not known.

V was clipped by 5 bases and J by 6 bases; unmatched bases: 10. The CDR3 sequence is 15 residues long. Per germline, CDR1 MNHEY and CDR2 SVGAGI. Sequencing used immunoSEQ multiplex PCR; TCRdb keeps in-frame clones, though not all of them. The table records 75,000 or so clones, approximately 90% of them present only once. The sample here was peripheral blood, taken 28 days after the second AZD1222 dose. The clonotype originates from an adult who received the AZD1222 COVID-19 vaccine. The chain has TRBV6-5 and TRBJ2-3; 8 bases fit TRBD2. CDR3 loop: CASSPFTGGDDTQYF. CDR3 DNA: TGTGCCAGCAGTCCCTTCACGGGAGGGGACGATACGCAGTATTTT.